This TCR beta chain was observed in a study of CXCR3-negative and CXCR3-positive naive CD8 T cells. Notes on the study in general: The study found that naive CXCR3-negative and CXCR3-positive cells shared TRBV-TRBJ usage, while memory cells differed.

There are 15 residues in the CDR3. Germline V lookup: CDR1 LGHDT, CDR2 YNNKEL (reference sequence). Points on this clonotype: The antigen remains undetermined.

The libraries of TRB cDNA were constructed through 5' RACE using UMI labels. TCRdb reprocessed the 5' RACE reads; each CDR3 protein has one entry and no DNA is given. This sample's table has more than 65,000 distinct CDR3 sequences. The specimen was naive CXCR3- CD8+ T cells from blood. Subset indicated: CD45RO-CCR7+CD27+CD95- naive CD8+ T cells lacking CXCR3 (TNR3-). The chain employs TRBV3-1 and TRBJ1-2; checking the TCRdb D call of TRBD1 is not possible without DNA. The TCR was taken from a human donor in good health. Some clones in this sample may be carry-over from other donors' samples. The CDR3 reads CASSPRPTGVYGYTF.